This record covers a single T cell receptor (beta chain). TCRdb's copy holds only in-frame clones and misses some; the assay was immunoSEQ multiplex PCR. The sample shows more than 90,000 clones, 75% to 95% of them seen only once. These data originate in a study of T cell changes during pregnancy in multiple sclerosis. The J segment lost 5 bases and the V segment lost 10 bases, leaving 7 bases of the junction unmatched. Looked up from germline, CDR1 is SNHLY and CDR2 is FYNNEI. This CDR3 spans 13 amino acids. The sample consisted of peripheral blood, taken in the second trimester of pregnancy. V is TRBV2 and J is TRBJ2-1; 8 bases are shared with TRBD2. The sequence derives from a female donor with multiple sclerosis, enrolled in a pregnancy study. The CDR3 DNA sequence: TGTGCCACCCGCCTAGCGGGTAACAATGAGCAGTTCTTC. It codes for CATRLAGNNEQFF. Variable domain in full (rest from reference TRBV2 and TRBJ2-1): EPEVTQTPSHQVTQMGQEVILRCVPISNHLYFYWYRQILGQKVEFLVSFYNNEISEKSEIFDDQFSVERPDGSNFTLKIRSTKLEDSAMYFCATRLAGNNEQFFGPGTRLTVL.